This TCR beta chain appears in the sequencing data of a study of OX40 agonist ivuxolimab in advanced cancers. Study outcomes and limitations: Relative to CD4+ cells, CD8+ T cells on average had more expanded clones. Dosing at 0.1 to 3.0 mg/kg was accompanied by clonal expansion of CD4+ and CD8+ blood T cells by week 6.

Individuals having autoimmune disease history or systemic immunosuppression were not enrolled. This clone has just a few counts. Its antigen is undetermined. Libraries were prepared by immunoSEQ multiplex PCR; TCRdb keeps only in-frame clonotypes and omits some of them. The sample carries roughly 70,000 clones, 75% to 90% recorded once. Germline lookup yields CDR1 SGHRS and CDR2 YFSETQ. V gave up 0 bases and J gave up 6 bases, with 11 bases separating them. The CDR3 extends over 14 amino acids. This TCR was sampled from an adult with an advanced solid tumor such as melanoma, head and neck, liver or kidney cancer. The chain employs TRBV5-1 and TRBJ2-3; D is unclear. The material sequenced was CD4+ or CD8+ T cells sorted from blood, taken in a trial of the OX40 agonist ivuxolimab. The CDR3 DNA reads TGCGCCAGCAGCTTGGACAGCCCCTGGGATACGCAGTATTTT. Residues: CASSLDSPWDTQYF.